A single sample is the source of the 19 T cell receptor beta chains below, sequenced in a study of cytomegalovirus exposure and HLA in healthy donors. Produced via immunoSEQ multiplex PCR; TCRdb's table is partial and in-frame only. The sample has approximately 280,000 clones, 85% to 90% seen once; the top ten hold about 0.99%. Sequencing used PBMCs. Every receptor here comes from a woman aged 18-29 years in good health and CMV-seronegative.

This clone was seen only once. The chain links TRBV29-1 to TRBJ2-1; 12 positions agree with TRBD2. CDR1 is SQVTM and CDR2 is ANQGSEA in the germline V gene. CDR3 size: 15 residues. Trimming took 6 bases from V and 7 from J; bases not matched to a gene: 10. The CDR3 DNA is TGCAGCGTCGGTACTCGACTAGCGGGAGATAATGAGCAGTTCTTC. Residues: CSVGTRLAGDNEQFF.

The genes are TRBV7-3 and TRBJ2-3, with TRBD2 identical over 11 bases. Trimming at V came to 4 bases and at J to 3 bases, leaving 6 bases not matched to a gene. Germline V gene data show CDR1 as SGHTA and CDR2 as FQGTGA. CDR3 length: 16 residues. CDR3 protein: CASSSLAGGPTDTQYF. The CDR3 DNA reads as TGTGCCAGCAGCTCCTTAGCGGGAGGGCCGACAGATACGCAGTATTTT.

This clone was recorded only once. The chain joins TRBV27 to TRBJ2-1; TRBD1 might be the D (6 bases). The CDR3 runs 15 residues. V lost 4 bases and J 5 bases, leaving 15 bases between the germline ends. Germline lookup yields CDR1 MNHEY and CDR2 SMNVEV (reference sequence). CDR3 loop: CASSSGAGANNEQFF. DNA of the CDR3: TGTGCCAGCAGTTCAGGGGCAGGGGCAAACAATGAGCAGTTCTTC.

CDR3 sequence reads: CASRGLAGVPPYNEQFF. The DNA of the CDR3 is TGCGCCAGCAGGGGACTAGCGGGAGTGCCCCCATACAATGAGCAGTTCTTC. The chain is built from TRBV10-2 and TRBJ2-1, with TRBD2 matching over 14 bases. The V gene's germline CDR1 is WSHSY and CDR2 SAAADI. Trimming cost V 6 bases and J 4 bases; bases outside gene matches: 8. This CDR3 has 17 residues.

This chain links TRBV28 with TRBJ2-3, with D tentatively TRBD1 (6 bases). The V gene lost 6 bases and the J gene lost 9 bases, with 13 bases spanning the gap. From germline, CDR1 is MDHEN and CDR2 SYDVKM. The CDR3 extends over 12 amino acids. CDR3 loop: CASSPKGVTQYF. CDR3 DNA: TGTGCCAGCAGCCCAAAGGGGGTGACGCAGTATTTT.

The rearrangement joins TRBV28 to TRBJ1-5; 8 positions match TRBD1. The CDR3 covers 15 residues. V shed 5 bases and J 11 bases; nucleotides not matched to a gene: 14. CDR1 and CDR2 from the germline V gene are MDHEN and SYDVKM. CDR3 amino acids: CASSPPPGGTSAQHF. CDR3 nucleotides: TGTGCCAGCAGTCCTCCCCCAGGGGGCACATCAGCCCAGCATTTT.

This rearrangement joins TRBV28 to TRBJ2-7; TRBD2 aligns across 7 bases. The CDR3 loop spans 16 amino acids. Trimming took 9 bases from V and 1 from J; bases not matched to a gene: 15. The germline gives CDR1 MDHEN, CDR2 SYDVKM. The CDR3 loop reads CASTFAAGDSSYEQYF. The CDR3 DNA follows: TGTGCCAGTACGTTTGCGGCGGGAGATTCATCCTACGAGCAGTACTTC.

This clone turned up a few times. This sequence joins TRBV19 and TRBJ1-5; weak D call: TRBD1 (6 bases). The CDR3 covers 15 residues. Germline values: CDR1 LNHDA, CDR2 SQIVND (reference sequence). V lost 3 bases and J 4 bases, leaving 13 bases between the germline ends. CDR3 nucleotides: TGTGCCAGTAGTATTTCGGACAGTCCTAATCAGCCCCAGCATTTT. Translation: CASSISDSPNQPQHF.

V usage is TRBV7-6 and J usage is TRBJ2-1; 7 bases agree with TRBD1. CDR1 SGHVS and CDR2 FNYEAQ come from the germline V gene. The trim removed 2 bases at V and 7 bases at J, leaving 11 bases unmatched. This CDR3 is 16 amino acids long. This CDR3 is CASSLFRDSKGNEQFF. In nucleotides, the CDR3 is TGTGCCAGCAGCTTATTTCGGGACAGCAAGGGGAATGAGCAGTTCTTC.

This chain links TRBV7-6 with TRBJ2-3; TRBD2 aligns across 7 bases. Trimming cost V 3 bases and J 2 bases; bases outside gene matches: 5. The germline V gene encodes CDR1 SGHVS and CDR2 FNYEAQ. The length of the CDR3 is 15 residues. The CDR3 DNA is TGTGCCAGCAGCTTCGGACTAGTTACCACAGATACGCAGTATTTT. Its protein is CASSFGLVTTDTQYF. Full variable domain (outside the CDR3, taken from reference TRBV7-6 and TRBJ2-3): GAGVSQSPRYKVTKRGQDVALRCDPISGHVSLYWYRQALGQGPEFLTYFNYEAQQDKSGLPNDRFSAERPEGSISTLTIQRTEQRDSAMYRCASSFGLVTTDTQYFGPGTRLTVL.

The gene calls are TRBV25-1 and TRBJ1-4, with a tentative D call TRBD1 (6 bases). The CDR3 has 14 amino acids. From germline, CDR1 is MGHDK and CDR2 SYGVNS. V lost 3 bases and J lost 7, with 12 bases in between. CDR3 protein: CASSESRGVEKLFF. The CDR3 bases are TGTGCCAGCAGTGAGTCCAGGGGCGTTGAAAAACTGTTTTTT.

Here the CDR3 reads CASTRSYGYTF. Written as DNA, the CDR3 is TGTGCCAGCACCCGTTCCTATGGCTACACCTTC. The chain is built from TRBV2 and TRBJ1-2, with D uncertain. Germline V gives CDR1 SNHLY, CDR2 FYNNEI. With 7 bases removed from V and 4 bases from J, the gap between germline ends came to 7 bases. The length of the CDR3 is 11 residues.

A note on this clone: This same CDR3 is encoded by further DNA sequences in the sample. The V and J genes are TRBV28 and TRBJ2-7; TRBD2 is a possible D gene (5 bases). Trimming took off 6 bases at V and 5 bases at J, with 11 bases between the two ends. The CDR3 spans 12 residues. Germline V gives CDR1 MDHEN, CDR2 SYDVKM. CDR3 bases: TGTGCCAGCAGCCTTCGGGGTAACGAGCAGTACTTC. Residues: CASSLRGNEQYF.

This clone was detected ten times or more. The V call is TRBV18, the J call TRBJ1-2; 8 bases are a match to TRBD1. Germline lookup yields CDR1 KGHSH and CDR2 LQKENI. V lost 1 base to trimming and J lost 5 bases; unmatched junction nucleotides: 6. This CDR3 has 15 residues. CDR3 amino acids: CASSPRQGPPYGYTF. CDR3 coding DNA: TGTGCCAGCTCACCACGACAGGGGCCTCCATATGGCTACACCTTC.

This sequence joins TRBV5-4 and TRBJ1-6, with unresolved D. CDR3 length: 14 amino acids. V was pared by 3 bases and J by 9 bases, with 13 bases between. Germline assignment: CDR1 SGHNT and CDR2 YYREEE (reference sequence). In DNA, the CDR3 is TGTGCCAGCAGCTCCGGCTCACAGCCTTCACCCCTCCACTTT. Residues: CASSSGSQPSPLHF.

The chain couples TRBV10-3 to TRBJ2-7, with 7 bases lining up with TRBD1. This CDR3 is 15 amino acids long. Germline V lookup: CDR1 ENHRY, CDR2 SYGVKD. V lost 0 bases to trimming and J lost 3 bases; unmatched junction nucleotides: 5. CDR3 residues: CAISESTGSDYEQYF. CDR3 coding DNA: TGTGCCATCAGTGAGTCGACAGGGTCAGACTACGAGCAGTACTTC.

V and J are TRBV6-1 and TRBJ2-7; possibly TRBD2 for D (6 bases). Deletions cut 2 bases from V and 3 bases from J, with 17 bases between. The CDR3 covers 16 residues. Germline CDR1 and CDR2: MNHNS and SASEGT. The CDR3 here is CASSEFHPGVLYEQYF. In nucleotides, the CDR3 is TGTGCCAGCAGTGAATTTCACCCGGGGGTCCTCTACGAGCAGTACTTC.

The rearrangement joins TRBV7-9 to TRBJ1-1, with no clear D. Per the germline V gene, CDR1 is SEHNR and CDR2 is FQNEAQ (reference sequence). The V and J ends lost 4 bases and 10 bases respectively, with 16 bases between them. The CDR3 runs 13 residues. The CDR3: CASSSPTGLAAFF. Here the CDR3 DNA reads TGTGCCAGCAGCTCTCCGACGGGATTAGCAGCTTTCTTT.

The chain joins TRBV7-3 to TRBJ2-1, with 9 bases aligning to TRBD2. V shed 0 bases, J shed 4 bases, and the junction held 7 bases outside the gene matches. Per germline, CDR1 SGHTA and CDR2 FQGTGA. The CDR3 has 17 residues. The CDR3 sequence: CASSLTLTSGPYNEQFF. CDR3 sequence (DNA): TGTGCCAGCAGCTTAACTCTCACTAGCGGGCCGTACAATGAGCAGTTCTTC. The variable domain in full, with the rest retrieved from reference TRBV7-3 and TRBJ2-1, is GAGVSQTPSNKVTEKGKYVELRCDPISGHTALYWYRQSLGQGPEFLIYFQGTGAADDSGLPNDRFFAVRPEGSVSTLKIQRTERGDSAVYLCASSLTLTSGPYNEQFFGPGTRLTVL.